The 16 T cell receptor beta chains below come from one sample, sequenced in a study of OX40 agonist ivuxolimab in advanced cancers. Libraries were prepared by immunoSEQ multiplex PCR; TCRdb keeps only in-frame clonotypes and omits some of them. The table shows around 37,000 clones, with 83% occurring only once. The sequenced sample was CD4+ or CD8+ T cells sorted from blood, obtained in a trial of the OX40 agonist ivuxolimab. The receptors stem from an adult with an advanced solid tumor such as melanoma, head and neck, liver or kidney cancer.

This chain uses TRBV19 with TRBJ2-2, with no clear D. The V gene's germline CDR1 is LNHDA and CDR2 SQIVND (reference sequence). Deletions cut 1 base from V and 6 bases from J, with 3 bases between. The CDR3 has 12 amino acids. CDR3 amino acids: CASSIVAGELFF. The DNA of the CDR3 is TGTGCCAGTAGTATAGTGGCCGGGGAGCTGTTTTTT.

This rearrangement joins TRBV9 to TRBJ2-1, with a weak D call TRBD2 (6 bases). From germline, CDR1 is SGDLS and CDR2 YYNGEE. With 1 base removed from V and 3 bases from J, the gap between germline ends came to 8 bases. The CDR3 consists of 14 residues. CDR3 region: CASSVLAIYNEQFF. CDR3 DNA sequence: TGTGCCAGCAGCGTACTAGCGATCTACAATGAGCAGTTCTTC.

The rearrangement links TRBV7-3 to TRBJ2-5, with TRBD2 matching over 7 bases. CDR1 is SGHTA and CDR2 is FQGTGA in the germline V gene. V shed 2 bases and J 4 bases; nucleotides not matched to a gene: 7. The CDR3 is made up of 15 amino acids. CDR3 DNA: TGTGCCAGCAGCTTAGCCGCGGGGGTCGGAGAGACCCAGTACTTC. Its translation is CASSLAAGVGETQYF.

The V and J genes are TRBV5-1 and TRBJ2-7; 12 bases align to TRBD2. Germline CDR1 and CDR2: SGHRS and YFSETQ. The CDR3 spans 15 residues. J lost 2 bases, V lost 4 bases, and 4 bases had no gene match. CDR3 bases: TGCGCCAGCAGCCAAACTAGCGGGGGGACCTACGAGCAGTACTTC. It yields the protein CASSQTSGGTYEQYF. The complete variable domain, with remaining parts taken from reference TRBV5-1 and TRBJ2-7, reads KAGVTQTPRYLIKTRGQQVTLSCSPISGHRSVSWYQQTPGQGLQFLFEYFSETQRNKGNFPGRFSGRQFSNSRSEMNVSTLELGDSALYLCASSQTSGGTYEQYFGPGTRLTVT.

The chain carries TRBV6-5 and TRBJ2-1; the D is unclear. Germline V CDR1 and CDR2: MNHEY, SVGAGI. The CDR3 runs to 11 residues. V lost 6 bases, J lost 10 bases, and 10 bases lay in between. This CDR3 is CASSLDTEQFF. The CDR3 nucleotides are TGTGCCAGCAGCCTTGACACAGAGCAGTTCTTC.

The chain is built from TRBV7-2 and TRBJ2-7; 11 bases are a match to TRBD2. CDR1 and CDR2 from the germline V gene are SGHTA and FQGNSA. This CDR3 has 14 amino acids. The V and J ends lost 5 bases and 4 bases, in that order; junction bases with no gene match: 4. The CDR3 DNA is TGTGCCAGCAGCCCCGGACTAGCGGGTTACGAGCAGTACTTC. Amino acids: CASSPGLAGYEQYF.

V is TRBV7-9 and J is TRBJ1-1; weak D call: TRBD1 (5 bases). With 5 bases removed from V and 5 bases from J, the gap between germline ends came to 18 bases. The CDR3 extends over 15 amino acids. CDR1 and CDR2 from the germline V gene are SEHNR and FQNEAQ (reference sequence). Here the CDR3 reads CASSTDAGFSTEAFF. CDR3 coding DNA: TGTGCCAGCAGCACCGACGCAGGGTTTTCGACTGAAGCTTTCTTT.

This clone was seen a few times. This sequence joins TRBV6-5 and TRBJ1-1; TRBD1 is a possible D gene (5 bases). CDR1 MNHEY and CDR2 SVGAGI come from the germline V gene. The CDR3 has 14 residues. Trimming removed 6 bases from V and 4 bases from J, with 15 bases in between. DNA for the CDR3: TGTGCCAGCAGGCTCTCAGTCGGGGGCACTGAAGCTTTCTTT. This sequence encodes CASRLSVGGTEAFF.

The CDR3 DNA reads as TGTGCCAGCAGCTTGTATTCGGCCGGGGAGCTGTTTTTT. This sequence encodes CASSLYSAGELFF. The V call is TRBV5-6, the J call TRBJ2-2; D gene uncertain. CDR1 is SGHDT, CDR2 YYEEEE, per germline. The CDR3 spans 13 residues. V lost 1 base and J lost 6, with 7 bases in between.

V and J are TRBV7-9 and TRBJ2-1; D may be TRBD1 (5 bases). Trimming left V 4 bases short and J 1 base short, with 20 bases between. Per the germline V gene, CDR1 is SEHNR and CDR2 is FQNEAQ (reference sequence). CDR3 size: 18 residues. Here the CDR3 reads CASSSSDMPFPSYNEQFF. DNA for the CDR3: TGTGCCAGCAGCTCCTCGGACATGCCGTTCCCATCCTACAATGAGCAGTTCTTC.

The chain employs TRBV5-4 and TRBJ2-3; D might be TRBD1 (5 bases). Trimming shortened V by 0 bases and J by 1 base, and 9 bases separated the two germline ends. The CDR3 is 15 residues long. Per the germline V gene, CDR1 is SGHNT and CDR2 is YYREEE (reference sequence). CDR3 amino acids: CASSLVGRGTDTQYF. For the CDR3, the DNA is TGTGCCAGCAGCTTGGTGGGGCGAGGCACAGATACGCAGTATTTT.

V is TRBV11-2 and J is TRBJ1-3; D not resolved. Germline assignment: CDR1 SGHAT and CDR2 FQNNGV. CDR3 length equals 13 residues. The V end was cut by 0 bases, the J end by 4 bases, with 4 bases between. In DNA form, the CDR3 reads TGTGCCAGCAGCTTAGACGGAGGAAACACCATATATTTT. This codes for CASSLDGGNTIYF.

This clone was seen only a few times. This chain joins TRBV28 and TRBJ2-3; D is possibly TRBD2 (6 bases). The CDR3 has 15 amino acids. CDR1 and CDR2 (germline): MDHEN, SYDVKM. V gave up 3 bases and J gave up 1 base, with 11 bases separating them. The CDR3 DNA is TGTGCCAGCAGTTTGTGGAGGGTCGGCACAGATACGCAGTATTTT. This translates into CASSLWRVGTDTQYF.

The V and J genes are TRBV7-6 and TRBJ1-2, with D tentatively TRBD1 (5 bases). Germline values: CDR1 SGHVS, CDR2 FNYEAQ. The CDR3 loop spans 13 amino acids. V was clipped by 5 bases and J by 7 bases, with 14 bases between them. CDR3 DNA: TGTGCCAGCAGCCGCCGCGGGGCGGGTGGCTACACCTTC. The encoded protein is CASSRRGAGGYTF.

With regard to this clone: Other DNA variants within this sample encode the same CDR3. This chain's CDR3 is CASSLFGGSEAFF. In DNA, the CDR3 is TGTGCCAGCAGTTTATTTGGGGGGTCCGAAGCTTTCTTT. The chain recombines TRBV27 with TRBJ1-1, with D perhaps matching TRBD1 (5 bases). V lost 1 base to trimming and J lost 8 bases, with 11 bases between them. CDR3 length: 13 residues. CDR1 is MNHEY and CDR2 is SMNVEV in the germline V gene (reference sequence).

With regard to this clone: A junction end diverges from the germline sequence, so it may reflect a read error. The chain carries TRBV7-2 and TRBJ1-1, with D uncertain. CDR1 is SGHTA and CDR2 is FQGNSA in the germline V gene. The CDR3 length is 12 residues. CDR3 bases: TGCGCCAGCAGCCAAGTGGGGAGTCAAGCTTTCTTT. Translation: CASSQVGSQAFF. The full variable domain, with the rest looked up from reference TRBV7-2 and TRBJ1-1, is GAGVSQSPSNKVTEKGKDVELRCDPISGHTALYWYRQSLGQGLEFLIYFQGNSAPDKSGLPSDRFSAERTGGSVSTLTIQRTQQEDSAVYLCASSQVGSQAFFGQGTRLTVV.